These T cell receptor beta chains were read from a single sample in a study of cytomegalovirus exposure and HLA in healthy donors. This table comes from immunoSEQ multiplex PCR, and its TCRdb copy is limited to in-frame clones, with some not included. This repertoire includes some 48,000 clones. The sample was PBMCs. The receptors derive from a middle-aged man in good health and CMV-seropositive. Each CDR3 is given with its conserved first and last residue. Fields, in order: D gene, CDR3 length, J gene, V gene, CDR3 DNA, CDR3 protein. D genes are given only for firm matches.

NA | 15 | TRBJ2-3 | TRBV7-9 | TGTGCCAGCAGCTTACTAGCGTCTAGCACAGATACGCAGTATTTT | CASSLLASSTDTQYF
TRBD1 | 13 | TRBJ2-7 | TRBV18 | TGTGCCAGCTCACCCACAGGGGGCGACGAGCAGTACTTC | CASSPTGGDEQYF
TRBD1 | 17 | TRBJ2-6 | TRBV27 | TGTGCCAGCAGTTTATCGGGCAGGGGGCGTGGAGCCAACGTCCTGACTTTC | CASSLSGRGRGANVLTF
NA | 15 | TRBJ2-2 | TRBV6-5 | TGTGCCAGCAGTTACTCGGACCCCGGGGCCGGGGAGCTGTTTTTT | CASSYSDPGAGELFF
NA | 17 | TRBJ2-1 | TRBV10-3 | TGTGCCATCAGTGAGTCAATAGCCCATAGCTCCTACAATGAGCAGTTCTTC | CAISESIAHSSYNEQFF
NA | 16 | TRBJ2-4 | TRBV5-4 | TGTGCCAGCAGCCGCGGACAGAGTGAAGCCAAAAACATTCAGTACTTC | CASSRGQSEAKNIQYF
TRBD1 | 14 | TRBJ1-1 | TRBV27 | TGTGCCAGCAGTCAGGACAGGGGGCGACCCGAAGCTTTCTTT | CASSQDRGRPEAFF
NA | 14 | TRBJ1-4 | TRBV7-9 | TGTGCCAGCAGCTTCCGGGGAACTAATGAAAAACTGTTTTTT | CASSFRGTNEKLFF
TRBD1 | 15 | TRBJ2-3 | TRBV30 | TGTGCCTGGAGTGTAGGGGACAGGGAAGGCGATACGCAGTATTTT | CAWSVGDREGDTQYF
TRBD1 | 14 | TRBJ1-5 | TRBV19 | TGTGCCAGTAGCGACAGGGCATGGAATCAGCCCCAGCATTTT | CASSDRAWNQPQHF
NA | 14 | TRBJ1-1 | TRBV5-1 | TGCGCCAGCAGCCGCGACGGGTGGAGCACTGAAGCTTTCTTT | CASSRDGWSTEAFF
NA | 13 | TRBJ2-7 | TRBV9 | TGTGCCAGCAGCCCCCCGGGTACGTACGAGCAGTACTTC | CASSPPGTYEQYF
NA | 15 | TRBJ1-1 | TRBV2 | TGTGCCAGCAGCGGGCCAACAGGAGTGAACACTGAAGCTTTCTTT | CASSGPTGVNTEAFF
NA | 13 | TRBJ1-1 | TRBV4-3 | TGCGCCAGCAGCGAGACGGGGAACACTGAAGCTTTCTTT | CASSETGNTEAFF
NA | 13 | TRBJ2-5 | TRBV18 | TGTGCCAGCTCACTTACTAGGAAAGAGACCCAGTACTTC | CASSLTRKETQYF
NA | 14 | TRBJ2-5 | TRBV7-3 | TGTGCCAGCAGCTTAACGGGGGGTTCAGAGACCCAGTACTTC | CASSLTGGSETQYF